Shown below are 20 T cell receptor beta chains from a single sample sequenced in a study of blood T cell repertoires in COVID-19 (dated by TCRdb to about 2020). The library was built by means of the immunoSEQ multiplex PCR assay. The immuneACCESS repertoire file appears here via TCRdb, limited to in-frame rearrangements. These files lack a portion of the clones; in checked studies, under half of the deficit traces to unresolved V genes, and the cause of the others is not known. The sample data list about 220,000 clones, and about 87% of these were observed just once. The top ten clones comprise under 3% of the sample. Sequencing was performed on PBMCs or T cells enriched from blood (not recorded which). These receptors all come from a woman aged 30 to 39 who had recovered from COVID-19.

Concerning this clone: Germline is not matched at one junction end, which may reflect a read error. The CDR3, as DNA: TGTGCCACCGGGACTAGCGGGGGGCTCGTTTTT. Residues: CATGTSGGLVF. The chain uses TRBV3-1 (or the pseudogene TRBV3-2) and TRBJ2-3; 15 nucleotides match TRBD2. Germline values: CDR1 LGHDT, CDR2 YNNKEL (reference sequence). CDR3 length equals 11 residues.

The chain has TRBV7-2 and TRBJ2-3; maybe TRBD1 (5 bases). Germline V gene lookup returns CDR1 SGHTA and CDR2 FQGNSA. This CDR3 has 14 residues. V lost 1 base and J 6 bases, leaving 11 bases between the germline ends. The CDR3 sequence is CASSLGRASDTQYF. Here the CDR3 DNA reads TGTGCCAGCAGCTTAGGCAGGGCCTCCGATACGCAGTATTTT.

V and J are TRBV11-2 and TRBJ2-1, with a tentative D call TRBD1 (5 bases). The V gene's germline CDR1 is SGHAT and CDR2 FQNNGV. V gave up 3 bases and J gave up 8 bases, with 14 bases separating them. This CDR3 contains 14 residues. The chain's CDR3 is CASSFKGLGDEQFF. CDR3 in DNA: TGTGCCAGCAGCTTCAAGGGGCTCGGAGATGAGCAGTTCTTC.

A single count supports this clone. V and J are TRBV24-1 and TRBJ2-7, with 7 bases fitting TRBD1. J gave up 2 bases and V 9 bases, and 12 bases lay outside the gene matches. This CDR3 has 15 residues. CDR1 KGHDR and CDR2 SFDVKD come from the germline V gene. The CDR3 DNA reads TGTGCCACCGATCAAGACAGGGTCGGAACCTACGAGCAGTACTTC. Protein product: CATDQDRVGTYEQYF.

The J gene is TRBJ2-7, the V gene TRBV12-5; D possibly corresponds to TRBD1 (6 bases). V was cut by 2 bases and J by 1 base, with 12 bases left in between. Germline values: CDR1 LGHNT, CDR2 FRNRAP. The CDR3 covers 15 residues. DNA for the CDR3: TGTGCTAGTGGTTTGAACAGGGTCCCGTCCTACGAGCAGTACTTC. Protein product: CASGLNRVPSYEQYF.

The V and J genes are TRBV6-6 and TRBJ1-5; a weak D match, TRBD1 (5 bases). Per germline, CDR1 MNHNY and CDR2 SVGAGI (reference sequence). V lost 5 bases and J lost 7, with 15 bases in between. The CDR3 sequence is 14 residues long. The CDR3 DNA reads as TGTGCCAGCAGTACCGGGCAGGGTGGACAGCCCCAGCATTTT. It yields the protein CASSTGQGGQPQHF.

The gene calls are TRBV7-3 and TRBJ2-1; 8 nucleotides agree with TRBD1. Per the germline V gene, CDR1 is SGHTA and CDR2 is FQGTGA. The CDR3 runs to 14 residues. V lost 9 bases and J lost 5; bases outside the gene matches: 9. The CDR3 sequence: CASSRTGTNNEQFF. The CDR3 DNA reads as TGTGCCAGTAGCCGGACAGGGACGAACAATGAGCAGTTCTTC.

This rearrangement joins TRBV28 to TRBJ1-2; 11 positions match TRBD1. Germline-derived CDR1 and CDR2 are MDHEN and SYDVKM. V gave up 0 bases and J gave up 8 bases; unmatched junction bases: 2. The CDR3 is made up of 14 amino acids. DNA of the CDR3: TGTGCCAGCAGTTTATGGGACAGGGGGCGCGGCTACACCTTC. The encoded protein is CASSLWDRGRGYTF.

This chain joins TRBV11-2 and TRBJ2-7; D unclear. CDR1 is SGHAT, CDR2 FQNNGV, per germline. The V and J ends lost 0 bases and 6 bases respectively, with 6 bases between them. This CDR3 is built from 12 residues. This CDR3 is CASSLDFGEQYF. DNA of the CDR3: TGTGCCAGCAGCTTAGATTTCGGCGAGCAGTACTTC.

The chain employs TRBV4-3 and TRBJ2-1; D gene ambiguous. The CDR3 spans 13 residues. With 1 base removed from V and 3 bases from J, the gap between germline ends came to 4 bases. CDR1 is LGHNA and CDR2 is YSLEER in the germline V gene. In DNA, the CDR3 is TGCGCCAGCAGCCAAGCACACTACAATGAGCAGTTCTTC. The encoded protein is CASSQAHYNEQFF.

This chain connects TRBV18 to TRBJ1-2, with D hard to call. Per the germline V gene, CDR1 is KGHSH and CDR2 is LQKENI. This CDR3 spans 13 amino acids. Trimming shortened V by 2 bases and J by 2 bases, and 6 bases separated the two germline ends. CDR3 sequence reads: CASSPWRNYGYTF. The CDR3 DNA reads as TGTGCCAGCTCACCATGGAGGAACTATGGCTACACCTTC.

As to this clone: This sample includes further DNA sequences coding for the same CDR3. V and J are TRBV7-3 and TRBJ1-2; the match to TRBD1 covers 9 bases. V shed 5 bases and J 6 bases; nucleotides not matched to a gene: 4. The CDR3 sequence is 13 residues long. Germline-derived CDR1 and CDR2 are SGHTA and FQGTGA. CDR3 protein: CASSRTGGDGYTF. The CDR3 DNA reads TGTGCCAGCAGCCGCACAGGGGGCGATGGCTACACCTTC.

This chain joins TRBV5-5 and TRBJ1-1; D not resolved. The germline V gene encodes CDR1 SGHKS and CDR2 YYEKEE (reference sequence). There are 13 residues in the CDR3. V dropped 1 base and J dropped 4 bases, with 8 bases sitting between them. For the CDR3, the DNA is TGTGCCAGCAGCTTGTCGACGGGCACTGAAGCTTTCTTT. Its translation: CASSLSTGTEAFF.

The chain combines TRBV20-1 with TRBJ1-2; D ambiguous. Germline V gives CDR1 DFQATT, CDR2 SNEGSKA (reference sequence). The V and J ends lost 7 bases and 4 bases respectively, with 4 bases between them. The CDR3 is 9 residues long. The CDR3 reads CSGVYGYTF. CDR3 DNA: TGCAGTGGAGTCTATGGCTACACCTTC.

The chain joins TRBV5-1 to TRBJ2-7; the D gene is possibly TRBD1 (6 bases). The CDR3 length is 14 residues. From germline, CDR1 is SGHRS and CDR2 YFSETQ. Trimming took off 5 bases at V and 3 bases at J, with 15 bases between the two ends. The CDR3 loop reads CASSWPTGDYEQYF. The CDR3 nucleotides are TGCGCCAGCAGTTGGCCGACAGGAGACTACGAGCAGTACTTC.

The chain carries TRBV7-7 and TRBJ2-3, with 9 bases matching TRBD2. This CDR3 contains 15 residues. CDR1 is SSHAT, CDR2 FNYEAQ, per germline (reference sequence). Trimming took 5 bases from V and 2 from J; bases not matched to a gene: 5. CDR3 bases: TGTGCCAGCAGCCCATTAGCGGGGGCCACAGATACGCAGTATTTT. This codes for CASSPLAGATDTQYF. The full variable domain, with the rest looked up from reference TRBV7-7 and TRBJ2-3, is GAGVSQSPRYKVTKRGQDVTLRCDPISSHATLYWYQQALGQGPEFLTYFNYEAQPDKSGLPSDRFSAERPEGSISTLTIQRTEQRDSAMYRCASSPLAGATDTQYFGPGTRLTVL.

The chain carries TRBV5-1 and TRBJ2-3; TRBD1 matches 7 bases. V shed 8 bases, J shed 6 bases, and the junction held 12 bases outside the gene matches. The CDR3 sequence is 14 residues long. CDR1 SGHRS and CDR2 YFSETQ come from the germline V gene. The CDR3 bases are TGCGCCAGTTACGGGGACAGTTCACTGGATACGCAGTATTTT. Translation: CASYGDSSLDTQYF. The full variable domain, its missing parts supplied by reference TRBV5-1 and TRBJ2-3, is KAGVTQTPRYLIKTRGQQVTLSCSPISGHRSVSWYQQTPGQGLQFLFEYFSETQRNKGNFPGRFSGRQFSNSRSEMNVSTLELGDSALYLCASYGDSSLDTQYFGPGTRLTVL.

V and J are TRBV7-3 and TRBJ2-1, with D tentatively TRBD2 (6 bases). Germline V gene lookup returns CDR1 SGHTA and CDR2 FQGTGA. V was pared by 1 base and J by 3 bases, with 13 bases between. The CDR3 is 16 amino acids. CDR3: CASSLSGGDFYNEQFF. The CDR3 DNA is TGTGCCAGCAGCTTAAGCGGCGGGGATTTCTACAATGAGCAGTTCTTC.

The DNA of the CDR3 is TGTGCCAGCAGTGAGGTTCAAGTCTCAGCGTCTGGGGCCAACGTCCTGACTTTC. It is translated as CASSEVQVSASGANVLTF. This sequence joins TRBV2 and TRBJ2-6; D gene ambiguous. V shed 3 bases and J shed 1 base, with 16 bases lying between them. Germline V gene lookup returns CDR1 SNHLY and CDR2 FYNNEI. The CDR3 is 18 residues long.

The table lists this clone with a count of one. The rearrangement joins TRBV7-9 to TRBJ1-5; 8 bases are shared with TRBD1. Germline lookup yields CDR1 SEHNR and CDR2 FQNEAQ (reference sequence). Germline trimming cut 5 bases from V and 5 bases from J; bases unmatched to any gene: 2. The length of the CDR3 is 13 residues. This chain's CDR3 is CASSPGQDQPQHF. In nucleotides, the CDR3 is TGTGCCAGCAGCCCGGGACAGGATCAGCCCCAGCATTTT.